These 6 T cell receptor beta chains originate from one sample sequenced in a study of shared clonotypes between healthy human individuals. Method: immunoSEQ multiplex PCR; TCRdb's copy keeps in-frame clones and lacks some. The repertoire holds 2 million to 2.5 million clones, with about nine tenths as singletons. Specimen: naive CD4+ T cells from PBMCs. Noted subset: CD45RA+ positively selected. The receptors stem from a man aged 18 to 35 in good health. Some clones in this sample may be carry-over from other donors' samples.

J is TRBJ2-6 and V is TRBV5-4; D is unclear. V lost 3 bases, J lost 0 bases, and 4 bases lay in between. The length of the CDR3 is 14 residues. CDR1 is SGHNT and CDR2 is YYREEE in the germline V gene (reference sequence). CDR3 in amino acids: CASSSYSGANVLTF. CDR3 DNA: TGTGCCAGCAGCTCGTACTCTGGGGCCAACGTCCTGACTTTC.

The J gene is TRBJ1-4, the V gene TRBV5-1; D gene uncertain. Germline V gene data show CDR1 as SGHRS and CDR2 as YFSETQ. Trimming pared 0 bases from V and 10 bases from J, leaving 10 bases between. CDR3 length: 13 amino acids. The DNA for the CDR3 is TGCGCCAGCAGCTTGGCACCCCTCGGAAAACTGTTTTTT. Its translation is CASSLAPLGKLFF. Full variable domain (rest looked up from reference TRBV5-1 and TRBJ1-4): KAGVTQTPRYLIKTRGQQVTLSCSPISGHRSVSWYQQTPGQGLQFLFEYFSETQRNKGNFPGRFSGRQFSNSRSEMNVSTLELGDSALYLCASSLAPLGKLFFGSGTQLSVL.

The chain couples TRBV5-1 to TRBJ1-1; the D gene is possibly TRBD1 (6 bases). The germline gives CDR1 SGHRS, CDR2 YFSETQ. The V end was cut by 0 bases, the J end by 5 bases, with 11 bases between. The CDR3 loop spans 14 amino acids. This CDR3 is CASSLGAQGTEAFF. CDR3 nucleotides: TGCGCCAGCAGCTTGGGTGCTCAGGGGACTGAAGCTTTCTTT. Full variable domain (rest looked up from reference TRBV5-1 and TRBJ1-1): KAGVTQTPRYLIKTRGQQVTLSCSPISGHRSVSWYQQTPGQGLQFLFEYFSETQRNKGNFPGRFSGRQFSNSRSEMNVSTLELGDSALYLCASSLGAQGTEAFFGQGTRLTVV.

V and J are TRBV6-1 and TRBJ1-1; D ambiguous. The V end was cut by 2 bases, the J end by 3 bases, with 7 bases between. Germline lookup yields CDR1 MNHNS and CDR2 SASEGT. This CDR3 has 13 residues. The CDR3 bases are TGTGCCAGCAGTGAAAGGGCGGACACTGAAGCTTTCTTT. It encodes CASSERADTEAFF.

The V call is TRBV6-1, the J call TRBJ2-2, with 10 bases that match TRBD1. Germline lookup yields CDR1 MNHNS and CDR2 SASEGT. This CDR3 has 15 residues. The V and J ends lost 6 bases and 4 bases, in that order; junction bases with no gene match: 5. The CDR3 DNA reads TGTGCCAGCAGGACAGGGGGCGCAGGCACCGGGGAGCTGTTTTTT. The encoded protein is CASRTGGAGTGELFF.

V is TRBV18 and J is TRBJ1-5; the D is unclear. The length of the CDR3 is 14 residues. CDR1 and CDR2 from the germline V gene are KGHSH and LQKENI. The V and J ends lost 0 bases and 3 bases respectively, with 6 bases between them. The DNA of the CDR3 is TGTGCCAGCTCACCACCCCAGCTCAATCAGCCCCAGCATTTT. Its translation: CASSPPQLNQPQHF.